A selection of T cell receptor beta chains follows, all from one sample in a study of cytomegalovirus exposure and HLA in healthy donors. Data came from immunoSEQ multiplex PCR; TCRdb stores just in-frame clones and leaves some out. The sample lists around 99,000 clones; 65% to 85% were seen once. What was sequenced was PBMCs. The source of these receptors is a man younger than 35 in good health and CMV-seronegative. The CDR3 runs from the conserved cysteine through the conserved F or W. D genes are given only for firm matches. Not every row has a clone size; where given, it reads once, few, many or a size class.

J gene	clone size	V gene	D gene	CDR3 protein	CDR3 DNA
TRBJ2-7	-	TRBV29-1	TRBD2	CSVTGLTSGGYEQYF	TGCAGCGTCACTGGATTAACTAGCGGGGGTTACGAGCAGTACTTC
TRBJ1-2	-	TRBV9	TRBD1	CASSVETGARANYGYTF	TGTGCCAGCAGCGTAGAAACAGGGGCTCGGGCTAACTATGGCTACACCTTC
TRBJ2-6	-	TRBV10-2	TRBD1	CASSEWDRPISGANVLTF	TGCGCCAGCAGTGAGTGGGACAGACCCATCTCTGGGGCCAACGTCCTGACTTTC
TRBJ2-5	once	TRBV7-2	-	CASSLMGRGLQETQYF	TGTGCCAGCAGCTTAATGGGGCGGGGCCTGCAAGAGACCCAGTACTTC
TRBJ1-4	few	TRBV5-1	TRBD1	CASSLLPGQGDEKLFF	TGCGCCAGCAGCTTGTTACCGGGACAGGGAGATGAAAAACTGTTTTTT
TRBJ1-1	-	TRBV5-1	TRBD1	CASSLGDRGHTEAFF	TGCGCCAGCAGCTTGGGGGACAGGGGGCACACTGAAGCTTTCTTT
TRBJ2-1	once	TRBV7-9	TRBD1	CASSGWTGTYNEQFF	TGTGCCAGCAGCGGTTGGACAGGCACCTACAATGAGCAGTTCTTC
TRBJ1-4	-	TRBV5-1	TRBD1	CASSRTGDEKLFF	TGCGCCAGCAGCCGGACAGGTGATGAAAAACTGTTTTTT
TRBJ1-2	-	TRBV5-6	-	CASSFRGALGYPF	TGTGCCAGCAGCTTTCGGGGGGCGCTTGGCTACCCCTTC
TRBJ1-4	-	TRBV18	TRBD1	CASSPTGEEKLFF	TGTGCCAGCTCACCGACAGGGGAGGAAAAACTGTTTTTT
TRBJ2-7	once	TRBV5-6	-	CASSLVGTYYEQYF	TGTGCCAGCAGCTTGGTAGGGACTTACTACGAGCAGTACTTC
TRBJ2-3	-	TRBV27	TRBD2	CASKRGGGLATDTQYF	TGTGCCAGCAAACGTGGGGGGGGACTAGCGACAGATACGCAGTATTTT
TRBJ2-7	-	TRBV2	-	CASSQIDEQYF	TGTGCCAGCAGTCAAATAGACGAGCAGTACTTC
TRBJ2-2	-	TRBV5-6	TRBD1	CASSFDQGVNTGELFF	TGTGCCAGCAGCTTCGATCAGGGGGTGAACACCGGGGAGCTGTTTTTT
TRBJ1-4	-	TRBV25-1	TRBD1	CASSGTGVRVGKLFF	TGTGCCAGCAGTGGGACAGGGGTCCGGGTAGGAAAACTGTTTTTT
TRBJ2-1	-	TRBV5-1	-	CASSTGTFSLEQFF	TGCGCCAGCAGCACGGGGACTTTTTCTCTTGAGCAGTTCTTC
TRBJ1-5	-	TRBV19	TRBD1	CASSNLQGNQPQHF	TGTGCCAGTAGTAACTTACAGGGGAATCAGCCCCAGCATTTT
TRBJ2-7	-	TRBV5-6	-	CASSLVGAHNEQYF	TGTGCCAGCAGCTTGGTGGGGGCGCACAACGAGCAGTACTTC
TRBJ2-3	-	TRBV18	-	CASSPGGTDTQYF	TGTGCCAGCTCACCGGGCGGCACAGATACGCAGTATTTT
TRBJ2-2	-	TRBV7-9	-	CASSSSSRDTGELFF	TGTGCCAGCAGCTCCTCGTCCCGGGACACCGGGGAGCTGTTTTTT
TRBJ1-2	few	TRBV5-6	-	CASSLGLTGYGYTF	TGTGCCAGCAGCTTGGGCCTAACAGGCTATGGCTACACCTTC
TRBJ1-5	-	TRBV7-9	TRBD1	CASSSDGQGSNQPQHF	TGTGCCAGCAGCTCCGATGGACAGGGTAGCAATCAGCCCCAGCATTTT
TRBJ1-5	-	TRBV7-2	-	CASSLGGSPHQPQHF	TGTGCCAGCAGCTTAGGAGGGTCACCACATCAGCCCCAGCATTTT
TRBJ1-3	once	TRBV27	-	CASSPGVEPINTIYF	TGTGCCAGCAGCCCCGGGGTAGAACCCATAAACACCATATATTTT
TRBJ2-2	-	TRBV4-3	-	CASSQDRIGSYTGELFF	TGCGCCAGCAGCCAAGATAGGATCGGGAGTTACACCGGGGAGCTGTTTTTT
TRBJ1-1	-	TRBV5-4	TRBD1	CASSLRQGGTEAFF	TGTGCCAGCAGCTTGAGACAGGGGGGCACTGAAGCTTTCTTT
TRBJ2-7	-	TRBV9	-	CASSVGPSSYEQYF	TGTGCCAGCAGCGTAGGTCCGAGTTCCTACGAGCAGTACTTC
TRBJ2-7	once	TRBV14	-	CASSQERVGRGYEQYF	TGTGCCAGCAGCCAAGAGAGGGTTGGCAGGGGCTACGAGCAGTACTTC
TRBJ2-3	-	TRBV5-8	TRBD2	CASSLGAGGNTDTQYF	TGTGCCAGCAGCTTGGGTGCGGGGGGGAACACAGATACGCAGTATTTT
TRBJ2-7	-	TRBV6-6	TRBD1	CASSYSTGGEQYF	TGTGCCAGCAGTTACTCGACAGGGGGGGAGCAGTACTTC
TRBJ2-3	-	TRBV7-8	-	CASSRGWEDTQYF	TGTGCCAGCAGTAGGGGATGGGAAGATACGCAGTATTTT
TRBJ1-1	-	TRBV6-5	-	CASCRGGFDTEAFF	TGTGCCAGCTGCAGAGGCGGGTTCGACACTGAAGCTTTCTTT
TRBJ1-2	-	TRBV6-5	TRBD1	CASSDNRDRGGYTF	TGTGCCAGCAGTGACAACCGGGACAGGGGTGGCTACACCTTC
TRBJ1-4	-	TRBV28	-	CASNRGGTNEKLFF	TGTGCCAGCAATAGAGGTGGCACTAATGAAAAACTGTTTTTT
TRBJ2-5	-	TRBV5-1	-	CASSLDRAAQYF	TGCGCCAGCAGCTTGGACCGAGCGGCCCAGTACTTC
TRBJ1-4	-	TRBV27	-	CASSPRAGRVEKLFF	TGTGCCAGCAGTCCCCGGGCGGGGCGAGTTGAAAAACTGTTTTTT
TRBJ1-5	-	TRBV7-9	-	CSSSFDTGFGNQPQHF	TGTTCCAGCAGCTTCGATACAGGGTTCGGAAATCAGCCCCAGCATTTT
TRBJ1-1	once	TRBV12-5	TRBD1	CASGRDRDDEAFF	TGTGCTAGTGGGAGAGACAGGGACGATGAAGCTTTCTTT
TRBJ1-6	-	TRBV18	TRBD1	CASSPWTGSNSPLHF	TGTGCCAGCTCACCTTGGACAGGTTCCAATTCACCCCTCCACTTT
TRBJ2-5	-	TRBV6-5	-	CASSYRGGTQYF	TGTGCCAGCAGTTACAGGGGAGGGACCCAGTACTTC
TRBJ1-5	-	TRBV6-5	TRBD1	CASSNDRASNQPQHF	TGTGCCAGCAGCAACGACAGGGCAAGCAATCAGCCCCAGCATTTT
TRBJ2-5	-	TRBV25-1	-	CASALGAQETQYF	TGTGCCAGCGCTCTGGGGGCCCAAGAGACCCAGTACTTC
TRBJ2-3	-	TRBV6-5	-	CASSYSDGRRTDTQYF	TGTGCCAGCAGTTACTCTGACGGGAGACGCACAGATACGCAGTATTTT
TRBJ1-2	few	TRBV5-6	-	CASSSLLGYTF	TGTGCCAGCAGCTCTCTCCTTGGCTACACCTTC
TRBJ1-3	few	TRBV7-9	-	CASSRGGSSGNTIYF	TGTGCCAGCAGCCGGGGGGGCAGCTCTGGAAACACCATATATTTT
TRBJ2-7	once	TRBV7-8	-	CASSSSQVVAQYF	TGTGCCAGCAGCTCCTCACAGGTAGTGGCGCAGTACTTC
TRBJ2-1	once	TRBV5-4	TRBD2	CASSPAGDGGRFF	TGTGCCAGCAGCCCCGCCGGCGACGGGGGGAGGTTCTTC
TRBJ1-1	-	TRBV7-9	-	CASRQGPGRDTEAFF	TGTGCCAGCAGGCAGGGGCCGGGTCGGGATACTGAAGCTTTCTTT
TRBJ1-2	-	TRBV10-3	TRBD1	CAISDPTGGAYGYTF	TGTGCCATCAGTGACCCGACAGGGGGCGCGTATGGCTACACCTTC
TRBJ2-7	once	TRBV18	-	CASSREARSYEQYF	TGTGCCAGCTCAAGGGAGGCAAGGTCCTACGAGCAGTACTTC
TRBJ2-5	once	TRBV27	TRBD1	CASSLGQGGETQYF	TGTGCCAGCAGTTTGGGACAGGGAGGCGAGACCCAGTACTTC
TRBJ2-1	few	TRBV6-4	-	CASSRDDGSNEQFF	TGTGCCAGCAGTCGGGATGACGGGAGCAATGAGCAGTTCTTC
TRBJ1-4	few	TRBV6-1	-	CASSVLTGVSEKLFF	TGTGCCAGCAGTGTTCTAACGGGGGTCAGTGAAAAACTGTTTTTT
TRBJ1-4	-	TRBV15	-	CATSRDPTGFNEKLFF	TGTGCCACCAGCAGAGATCCGACAGGCTTTAATGAAAAACTGTTTTTT
TRBJ2-3	-	TRBV10-3	-	CATFSTKRTDTQYF	TGTGCCACCTTCTCCACTAAGCGGACAGATACGCAGTATTTT
TRBJ1-3	-	TRBV19	TRBD1	CASSYPTGRGNTIYF	TGTGCCAGTAGTTATCCGACAGGGAGGGGAAACACCATATATTTT
TRBJ2-3	-	TRBV27	-	CASSPGEGSTDTQYF	TGTGCCAGCAGCCCCGGGGAAGGGAGTACAGATACGCAGTATTTT
TRBJ2-7	-	TRBV5-1	-	CASSLDLDEQYF	TGCGCCAGCAGCTTGGATTTAGACGAGCAGTACTTC
TRBJ1-1	-	TRBV2	-	CASSEWQEAFF	TGTGCCAGCAGTGAATGGCAGGAAGCTTTCTTT